The rows below give T cell receptor beta chains drawn from one sample of a study of blood T cell repertoires in COVID-19. Measured with immunoSEQ multiplex PCR; TCRdb has only the in-frame clones, and not every one. The sample lists 250,000 or so clones, less than 90% occurring once. The material sequenced was peripheral blood. These receptor sequences come from a man in his 60s with acute or convalescent COVID-19. The CDR3 runs from the conserved cysteine through the conserved F or W. Fields, in order: CDR3 protein, J gene, V gene.

CDR3aa: CASSARTGRNSPLHF
j_gene: TRBJ1-6
v_gene: TRBV9

CDR3aa: CASSIRRVSGNTIYF
j_gene: TRBJ1-3
v_gene: TRBV11-2

CDR3aa: CASSFSGSGYQETQYF
j_gene: TRBJ2-5
v_gene: TRBV28

CDR3aa: CASSYGRISGTYNEQFF
j_gene: TRBJ2-1
v_gene: TRBV6-2/TRBV6-3

CDR3aa: CASSLVGAWTQYF
j_gene: TRBJ2-5
v_gene: TRBV12-3/TRBV12-4

CDR3aa: CASSPLAGDGTGELFF
j_gene: TRBJ2-2
v_gene: TRBV5-4

CDR3aa: CASSPDSRGGASLGTEAFF
j_gene: TRBJ1-1
v_gene: TRBV7-8

CDR3aa: CASSSGAGPYEQYF
j_gene: TRBJ2-7
v_gene: TRBV7-9

CDR3aa: CASSKRQGHEQFF
j_gene: TRBJ2-1
v_gene: TRBV28

CDR3aa: CASRREGVDSPLHF
j_gene: TRBJ1-6
v_gene: TRBV7-9

CDR3aa: CASSSVKMGGETQYF
j_gene: TRBJ2-5
v_gene: TRBV7-2

CDR3aa: CASSSPSGRADTQYF
j_gene: TRBJ2-3
v_gene: TRBV7-6

CDR3aa: CASSVTANTEAFF
j_gene: TRBJ1-1
v_gene: TRBV5-1

CDR3aa: CATSETGISGNTIYF
j_gene: TRBJ1-3
v_gene: TRBV24-1

CDR3aa: CASSAAGRYETQYF
j_gene: TRBJ2-5
v_gene: TRBV19

CDR3aa: CASSARREVQQFF
j_gene: TRBJ2-1
v_gene: TRBV7-8

CDR3aa: CATWDRVDFYTF
j_gene: TRBJ1-2
v_gene: TRBV28

CDR3aa: CASSLTTSGKRTDTQYF
j_gene: TRBJ2-3
v_gene: TRBV19

CDR3aa: CASSLVRGVGNQPQHF
j_gene: TRBJ1-5
v_gene: TRBV7-8

CDR3aa: CASRGQVNGYTF
j_gene: TRBJ1-2
v_gene: TRBV28

CDR3aa: CASSVAGTNTEAFF
j_gene: TRBJ1-1
v_gene: TRBV9

CDR3aa: CASSAHRGQDEAFF
j_gene: TRBJ1-1
v_gene: TRBV6-6

CDR3aa: CASRTGSTNEKLFF
j_gene: TRBJ1-4
v_gene: TRBV13

CDR3aa: CASSLSPGRNQPQHF
j_gene: TRBJ1-5
v_gene: TRBV7-2

CDR3aa: CASSDTPYSNQPQHF
j_gene: TRBJ1-5
v_gene: TRBV7-2

CDR3aa: CASSLSGSYEQYF
j_gene: TRBJ2-7
v_gene: TRBV7-7

CDR3aa: CASSEAGVGTEAFF
j_gene: TRBJ1-1
v_gene: TRBV27

CDR3aa: CASSPLGTGKTYEQYF
j_gene: TRBJ2-7
v_gene: TRBV5-5